A single sample is the source of the 24 T cell receptor beta chains below, sequenced in a study of CD8 T cells in ankylosing spondylitis. General study findings and limits: It appeared that ankylosing spondylitis blood was characterized by a TCR beta motif of 8 or 9 highly homologous variants.

Their antigens remain unidentified. TCRdb analysed the 5' RACE reads with MiXCR anew, one entry per CDR3 protein. This table has approximately 500,000 distinct CDR3 sequences, more than 9.5% appearing once. Material for sequencing was blood, either unsorted or a sorted T cell fraction (not recorded which). These TCRs come from a male donor with ankylosing spondylitis.

This clonotype was counted only a few times. This sequence joins TRBV5-6 and TRBJ2-3; D is perhaps TRBD1 (6 bases). This CDR3 is 15 amino acids long. Germline values: CDR1 SGHDT, CDR2 YYEEEE. Trimming pared 1 base from V and 4 bases from J, leaving 13 bases between. The CDR3 nucleotides read TGTGCCAGCAGCTTGCAGGGGCTCCAATCAGATACGCAGTATTTT. Translation gives CASSLQGLQSDTQYF.

The chain recombines TRBV20-1 with TRBJ2-3; 7 positions match TRBD1. V lost 6 bases and J lost 2; bases outside the gene matches: 2. Germline V CDR1 and CDR2: DFQATT, SNEGSKA (reference sequence). The CDR3 contains 12 residues. The CDR3 DNA sequence: TGCAGTGCCCAGGGGGACACAGATACGCAGTATTTT. This translates into CSAQGDTDTQYF.

This clonotype has at least ten counts. J is TRBJ2-1 and V is TRBV12-3 or TRBV12-4; the match to TRBD2 covers 13 bases. Trimming at V came to 6 bases and at J to 7 bases, leaving 3 bases not matched to a gene. The CDR3 has 14 amino acids. The CDR3, as DNA: TGTGCCAGCAGACTAGCGGGAGGGAGGAATGAGCAGTTCTTC. It specifies CASRLAGGRNEQFF.

V and J are TRBV20-1 and TRBJ2-1; possible D gene TRBD1, 6 bases. The CDR3 extends over 15 amino acids. The V gene lost 5 bases and the J gene lost 7 bases, with 21 bases spanning the gap. Germline V CDR1 and CDR2: DFQATT, SNEGSKA (reference sequence). CDR3 bases: TGCAGTGCTGCTTCCCGGGACAAAAGGCTTAATGAGCAGTTCTTC. It specifies CSAASRDKRLNEQFF.

The chain carries TRBV11-3 and TRBJ2-1, with 7 bases lining up with TRBD2. This CDR3 comprises 14 residues. The J segment lost 12 bases and the V segment lost 6 bases, leaving 14 bases of the junction unmatched. CDR1 and CDR2 from the germline V gene are SGHNT and YENEEA. The CDR3 is CASSRLASGGGQFF. In nucleotides, the CDR3 is TGTGCCAGCAGTAGACTGGCTAGCGGCGGTGGGCAGTTCTTC.

This clonotype has at least ten counts. CDR3 protein: CASSQDGSSGISSQETQYF. The CDR3 DNA follows: TGCGCCAGCAGCCAAGATGGAAGTAGCGGGATAAGCTCCCAAGAGACCCAGTACTTC. This chain uses TRBV4-1 with TRBJ2-5; TRBD2 matches 8 bases. This CDR3 has 19 residues. Germline V gene lookup returns CDR1 MGHRA and CDR2 YSYEKL. V trimming: 0 bases; J trimming: 1 base; junction bases outside the gene matches: 13.

The V call is TRBV11-2, the J call TRBJ2-2; weak D call: TRBD1 (6 bases). Germline V CDR1 and CDR2: SGHAT, FQNNGV. This CDR3 is 16 amino acids long. V was cut by 6 bases and J by 6 bases, with 20 bases left in between. The CDR3 reads CASRPFLDRSSGELFF. For the CDR3, the DNA is TGTGCCAGCAGGCCCTTTTTGGACAGAAGCTCCGGGGAGCTGTTTTTT.

In this sample, this clonotype turned up many times. This chain joins TRBV5-1 and TRBJ2-2, with D uncertain. The CDR3 length is 15 residues. The germline V and J ends were trimmed by 4 bases and 1 base, with 11 bases remaining between them. Germline V gene sequence: CDR1 SGHRS, CDR2 YFSETQ. CDR3 nucleotides: TGCGCCAGCAGCCTCGGTATGGGGAACACCGGGGAGCTGTTTTTT. As protein: CASSLGMGNTGELFF.

V and J are TRBV10-2 and TRBJ1-6; D not certain. This CDR3 is built from 13 residues. Per germline, CDR1 WSHSY and CDR2 SAAADI. Trimming stripped 0 bases from V and 8 bases from J, with 5 bases between. The CDR3 nucleotides are TGCGCCAGCAGTGAGTCGCGGGATTCACCCCTCCACTTT. It translates to CASSESRDSPLHF.

V usage is TRBV29-1 and J usage is TRBJ2-3; perhaps D is TRBD1 or TRBD2 (5 bases each). CDR1 and CDR2 from the germline V gene are SQVTM and ANQGSEA. This CDR3 is 15 amino acids long. V lost 0 bases and J 1 base, leaving 11 bases between the germline ends. CDR3 DNA: TGCAGCGTTGAAGATCCCCAGGGAGGCACAGATACGCAGTATTTT. This sequence encodes CSVEDPQGGTDTQYF.

This clonotype was counted a few times. CDR3 sequence reads: CASTFRSNTQYF. CDR3 DNA sequence: TGTGCCAGCACGTTCAGATCGAATACGCAGTATTTT. This chain joins TRBV12-3 or TRBV12-4 and TRBJ2-3; D ambiguous. Trimming left V 7 bases short and J 7 bases short, with 12 bases between. This CDR3 has 12 amino acids.

This clonotype showed up just a few times. The chain has TRBV3-1 and TRBJ1-1; D is perhaps TRBD1 (6 bases). Trimming cost V 6 bases and J 4 bases, with 12 bases left between them. The CDR3 extends over 13 amino acids. The germline V gene has CDR1 LGHDT and CDR2 YNNKEL (reference sequence). CDR3 nucleotide sequence: TGTGCCAGCAGAAGAGGGGGGGCCACTGAAGCTTTCTTT. Translated: CASRRGGATEAFF. The entire variable domain, with the rest obtained from reference TRBV3-1 and TRBJ1-1, is as follows: DTAVSQTPKYLVTQMGNDKSIKCEQNLGHDTMYWYKQDSKKFLKIMFSYNNKELIINETVPNRFSPKSPDKAHLNLHINSLELGDSAVYFCASRRGGATEAFFGQGTRLTVV.

In this sample, this clonotype turned up a few times. This rearrangement joins TRBV6-1 to TRBJ1-1, with 7 positions matching TRBD1. There are 14 residues in the CDR3. CDR1 is MNHNS, CDR2 SASEGT, per germline. After removal of 7 bases from V and 5 bases from J, the junction contained 10 bases not matched to a gene. DNA for the CDR3: TGTGCCAGCACCCGACAGGGCAAGGGGACTGAAGCTTTCTTT. It codes for CASTRQGKGTEAFF.

Only a few counts were recorded for this clonotype. V is TRBV12-3 or TRBV12-4 and J is TRBJ1-6, with a possible D match to TRBD1 (5 bases). This CDR3 contains 15 residues. V was cut by 5 bases and J by 5 bases, with 13 bases left in between. CDR3 sequence: CASSRDQVNNSPLHF. The DNA of the CDR3 is TGTGCCAGCAGTCGGGACCAGGTTAATAATTCACCCCTCCACTTT.

This clonotype was counted between two and nine times. V is TRBV7-6 and J is TRBJ1-1; D remains ambiguous. The CDR3 extends over 15 amino acids. CDR1 SGHVS and CDR2 FNYEAQ come from the germline V gene. V lost 4 bases, J lost 1 base, and 13 bases lay in between. Here the CDR3 reads CASSSLRGPNTEAFF. The CDR3 nucleotides read TGTGCCAGCAGCTCACTTCGCGGCCCGAACACTGAAGCTTTCTTT.

This rearrangement joins TRBV15 to TRBJ1-4, with a weak D call TRBD1 (5 bases). V shed 3 bases and J shed 8 bases, with 19 bases lying between them. The CDR3 is 16 residues long. Germline CDR1 LNHNV, CDR2 YYDKDF (reference sequence). CDR3 protein: CATSSGGTGGGEKLFF. Written as DNA, the CDR3 is TGTGCCACCAGCAGTGGAGGCACTGGGGGGGGGGAAAAACTGTTTTTT. The variable domain in full, completed from reference TRBV15 and TRBJ1-4, reads DAMVIQNPRYQVTQFGKPVTLSCSQTLNHNVMYWYQQKSSQAPKLLFHYYDKDFNNEADTPDNFQSRRPNTSFCFLDIRSPGLGDTAMYLCATSSGGTGGGEKLFFGSGTQLSVL.

As DNA, the CDR3 is TGTGCCACCAGTGATCCCCGGACTAGCGGGAAAAGGAGCTCCTACAATGAGCAGTTCTTC. It codes for CATSDPRTSGKRSSYNEQFF. V usage is TRBV24-1 and J usage is TRBJ2-1; 12 bases are shared with TRBD2. V dropped 3 bases and J dropped 0; count of bases not matched to a gene: 11. Germline V lookup: CDR1 KGHDR, CDR2 SFDVKD. This CDR3 contains 20 residues.

This clonotype was detected a few times. The chain uses TRBV20-1 and TRBJ1-2, with TRBD1 matching 8 bases. The CDR3 length is 14 residues. Trimming removed 4 bases from V and 5 bases from J; junction bases left unmatched: 9. The germline gives CDR1 DFQATT, CDR2 SNEGSKA (reference sequence). CDR3 region: CSATPPTGEYGYTF. In DNA, the CDR3 is TGCAGTGCTACCCCTCCGACAGGGGAATATGGCTACACCTTC.

This clonotype was observed a few times. The chain is built from TRBV2 and TRBJ1-5; D unclear. The V end was cut by 5 bases, the J end by 2 bases, with 13 bases between. In germline, CDR1 is SNHLY, CDR2 FYNNEI. The CDR3 is 15 amino acids. The CDR3 coding sequence is TGTGCCAGCAGTTCCGGGCCGAGGGGCAATCAGCCCCAGCATTTT. Its translation is CASSSGPRGNQPQHF.

In this sample, this clonotype turned up a few times. V usage is TRBV7-2 and J usage is TRBJ1-2; 8 nucleotides align to TRBD1. V was pared by 2 bases and J by 5 bases, with 4 bases of the junction left unmatched. The CDR3 has 14 amino acids. Per the germline V gene, CDR1 is SGHTA and CDR2 is FQGNSA. For the CDR3, the DNA is TGTGCCAGCAGCTTACCAGGGGGCTGGTATGGCTACACCTTC. Its translation: CASSLPGGWYGYTF.

In this sample, this clonotype turned up a few times. This rearrangement joins TRBV10-3 to TRBJ2-3, with TRBD2 identical over 10 bases. Germline V gene lookup returns CDR1 ENHRY and CDR2 SYGVKD. The CDR3 totals 15 residues. Germline trimming cut 5 bases from V and 5 bases from J; bases unmatched to any gene: 7. The CDR3 sequence is CAISSSGRVGDTQYF. For the CDR3, the DNA is TGTGCCATCAGTTCCAGCGGGAGGGTGGGAGATACGCAGTATTTT.

The chain couples TRBV15 to TRBJ2-3, with unresolved D. Looked up from germline, CDR1 is LNHNV and CDR2 is YYDKDF (reference sequence). This CDR3 region has 15 residues. The germline V and J ends were trimmed by 6 bases and 6 bases, with 19 bases remaining between them. CDR3 sequence reads: CATRTSLTVVDTQYF. CDR3 in DNA: TGTGCCACCAGGACCTCGTTGACGGTCGTGGATACGCAGTATTTT.

CDR3 in DNA: TGTGCCAGCAGCCAAGACCGTGGAGGGAATGAGCAGTTCTTC. Encoded protein: CASSQDRGGNEQFF. The V call is TRBV3-1, the J call TRBJ2-1; D may be TRBD2 (6 bases). V gave up 0 bases and J gave up 7 bases, with 10 bases separating them. CDR1 and CDR2 from the germline V gene are LGHDT and YNNKEL (reference sequence). The CDR3 sequence is 14 residues long.

The chain has TRBV4-1 and TRBJ1-1, with D unresolved. V was pared by 1 base and J by 8 bases, with 8 bases between. This CDR3 spans 12 amino acids. Germline V gene sequence: CDR1 MGHRA, CDR2 YSYEKL. This CDR3 is CASSQVPGEAFF. In DNA, the CDR3 is TGCGCCAGCAGCCAAGTTCCTGGAGAAGCTTTCTTT.